This TCR beta chain comes out of a study of PD-L1 blockade in urothelial cancer. All patients handed over anywhere from 1 to 8 samples, pretreatment and on-treatment. Profiled with immunoSEQ multiplex PCR; TCRdb holds only in-frame clones, not every one. Of 56,000 or so clones listed, 86% are singletons. The sequence came from a man between 50 and 59 years old with urothelial cancer. Specimen: PBMCs, collected around atezolizumab (anti-PD-L1) treatment.

CDR3 amino acids: CAITGGVAGELFF. For the CDR3, the DNA is TGTGCCATCACGGGGGGGGTGGCCGGGGAGCTGTTTTTT. This chain connects TRBV10-3 to TRBJ2-2, with 8 positions matching TRBD2. Germline values: CDR1 ENHRY, CDR2 SYGVKD. The CDR3 is 13 amino acids. The V and J ends lost 7 bases and 6 bases, in that order; junction bases with no gene match: 4.